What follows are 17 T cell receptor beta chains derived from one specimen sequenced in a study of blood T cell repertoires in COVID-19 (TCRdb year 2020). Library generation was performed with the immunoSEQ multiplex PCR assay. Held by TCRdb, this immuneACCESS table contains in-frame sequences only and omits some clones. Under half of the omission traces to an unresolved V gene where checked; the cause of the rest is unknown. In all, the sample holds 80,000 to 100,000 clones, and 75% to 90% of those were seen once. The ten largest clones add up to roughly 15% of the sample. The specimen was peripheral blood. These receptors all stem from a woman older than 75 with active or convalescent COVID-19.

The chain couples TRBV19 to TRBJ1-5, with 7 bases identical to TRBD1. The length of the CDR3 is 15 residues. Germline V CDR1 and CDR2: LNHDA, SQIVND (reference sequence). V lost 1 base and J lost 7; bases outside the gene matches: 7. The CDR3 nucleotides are TGTGCCAGTAGTATAGCCCAGGGGGTAGGACAGCCCCAGCATTTT. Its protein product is CASSIAQGVGQPQHF. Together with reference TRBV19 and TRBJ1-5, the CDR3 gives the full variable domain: DGGITQSPKYLFRKEGQNVTLSCEQNLNHDAMYWYRQDPGQGLRLIYYSQIVNDFQKGDIAEGYSVSREKKESFPLTVTSAQKNPTAFYLCASSIAQGVGQPQHFGDGTRLSIL.

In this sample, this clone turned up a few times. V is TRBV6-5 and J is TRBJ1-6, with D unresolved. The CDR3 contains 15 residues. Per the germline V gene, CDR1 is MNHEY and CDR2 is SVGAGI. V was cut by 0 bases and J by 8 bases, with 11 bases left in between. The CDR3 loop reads CASSYSNSRDSPLHF. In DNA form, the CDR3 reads TGTGCCAGCAGTTACTCAAACTCGAGGGATTCACCCCTCCACTTT.

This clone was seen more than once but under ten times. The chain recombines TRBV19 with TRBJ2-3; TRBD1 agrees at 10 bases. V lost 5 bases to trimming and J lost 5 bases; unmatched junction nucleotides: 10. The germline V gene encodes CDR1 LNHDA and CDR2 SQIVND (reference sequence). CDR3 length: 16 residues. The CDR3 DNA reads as TGTGCCAGTAGTCCCTCTCCGGGACAGGGGATAGATACGCAGTATTTT. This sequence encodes CASSPSPGQGIDTQYF.

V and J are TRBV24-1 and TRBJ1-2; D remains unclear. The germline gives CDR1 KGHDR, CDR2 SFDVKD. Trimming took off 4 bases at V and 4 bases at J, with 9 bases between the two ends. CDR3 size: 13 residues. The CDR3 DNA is TGTGCCACCAGTGAGGACTCCGCCTATGGCTACACCTTC. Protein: CATSEDSAYGYTF.

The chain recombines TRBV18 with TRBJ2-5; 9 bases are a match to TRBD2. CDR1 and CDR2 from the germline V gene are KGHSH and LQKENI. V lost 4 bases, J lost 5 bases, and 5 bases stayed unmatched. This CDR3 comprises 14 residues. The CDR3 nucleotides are TGTGCCAGCTCACAAAGCGGGGGGCGTGAGACCCAGTACTTC. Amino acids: CASSQSGGRETQYF.

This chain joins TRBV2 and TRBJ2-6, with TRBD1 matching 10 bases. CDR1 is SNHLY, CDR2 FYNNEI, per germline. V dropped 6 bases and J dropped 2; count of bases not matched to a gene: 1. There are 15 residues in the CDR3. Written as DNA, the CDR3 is TGTGCCAGCAGCGGGACAGGGGCTGGGGCCAACGTCCTGACTTTC. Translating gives CASSGTGAGANVLTF. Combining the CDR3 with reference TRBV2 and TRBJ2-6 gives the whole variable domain EPEVTQTPSHQVTQMGQEVILRCVPISNHLYFYWYRQILGQKVEFLVSFYNNEISEKSEIFDDQFSVERPDGSNFTLKIRSTKLEDSAMYFCASSGTGAGANVLTFGAGSRLTVL.

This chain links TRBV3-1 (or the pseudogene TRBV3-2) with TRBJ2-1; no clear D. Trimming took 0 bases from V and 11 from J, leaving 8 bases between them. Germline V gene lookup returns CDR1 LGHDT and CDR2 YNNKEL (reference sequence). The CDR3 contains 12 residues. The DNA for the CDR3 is TGTGCCAGCAGCCAAGACAGGCAGCAGCAGTTCTTC. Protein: CASSQDRQQQFF.

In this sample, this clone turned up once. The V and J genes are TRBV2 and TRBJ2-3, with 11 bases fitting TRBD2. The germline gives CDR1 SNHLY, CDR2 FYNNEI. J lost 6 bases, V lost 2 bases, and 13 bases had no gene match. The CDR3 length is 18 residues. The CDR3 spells CASSEMTSGTSSRDTQYF. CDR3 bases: TGTGCCAGCAGTGAAATGACTAGCGGGACTAGTTCACGTGATACGCAGTATTTT.

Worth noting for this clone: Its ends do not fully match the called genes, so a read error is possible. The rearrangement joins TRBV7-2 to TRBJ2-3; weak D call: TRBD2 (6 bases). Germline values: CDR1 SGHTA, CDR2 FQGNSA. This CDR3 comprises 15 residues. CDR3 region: CASSVASDRTDTQYF. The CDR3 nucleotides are TGTGCCAGCAGCGTAGCTAGCGATCGCACAGATACGCAGTATTTT.

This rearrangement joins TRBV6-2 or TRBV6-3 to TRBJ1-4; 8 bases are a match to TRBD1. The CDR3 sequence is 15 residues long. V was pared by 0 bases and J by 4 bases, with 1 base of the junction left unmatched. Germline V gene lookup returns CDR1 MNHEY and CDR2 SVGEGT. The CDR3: CASSYSGQGNEKLFF. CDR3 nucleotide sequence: TGTGCCAGCAGTTACTCCGGACAGGGTAATGAAAAACTGTTTTTT.

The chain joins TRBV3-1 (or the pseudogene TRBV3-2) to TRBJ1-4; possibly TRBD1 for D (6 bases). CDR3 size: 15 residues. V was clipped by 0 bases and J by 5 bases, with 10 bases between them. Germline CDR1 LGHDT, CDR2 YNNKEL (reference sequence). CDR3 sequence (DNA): TGTGCCAGCAGCCAAGAGGGGACACAGAATGAAAAACTGTTTTTT. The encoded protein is CASSQEGTQNEKLFF.

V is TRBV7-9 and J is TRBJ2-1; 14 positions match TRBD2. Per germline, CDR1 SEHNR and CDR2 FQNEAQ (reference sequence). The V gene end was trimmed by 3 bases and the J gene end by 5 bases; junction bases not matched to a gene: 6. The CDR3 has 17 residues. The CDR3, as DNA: TGTGCCAGCAGCTTCTTCTTGGGACTAGCGGGAGACAATGAGCAGTTCTTC. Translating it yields CASSFFLGLAGDNEQFF.

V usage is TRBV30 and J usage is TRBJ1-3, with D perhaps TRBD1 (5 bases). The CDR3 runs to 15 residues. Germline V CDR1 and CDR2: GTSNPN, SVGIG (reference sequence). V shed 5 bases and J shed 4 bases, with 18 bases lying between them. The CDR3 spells CAWELSGTRGNTIYF. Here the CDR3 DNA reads TGTGCCTGGGAATTGTCCGGGACTAGGGGAAACACCATATATTTT. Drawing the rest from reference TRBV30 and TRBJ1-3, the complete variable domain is SQTIHQWPATLVQPVGSPLSLECTVEGTSNPNLYWYRQAAGRGLQLLFYSVGIGQISSEVPQNLSASRPQDRQFILSSKKLLLSDSGFYLCAWELSGTRGNTIYFGEGSWLTVV.

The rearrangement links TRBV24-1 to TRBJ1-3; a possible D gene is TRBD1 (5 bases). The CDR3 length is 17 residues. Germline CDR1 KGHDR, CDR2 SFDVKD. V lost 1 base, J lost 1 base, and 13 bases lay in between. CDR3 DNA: TGTGCCACCAGTGATTTTTGGACAAGAGGATCTGGAAACACCATATATTTT. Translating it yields CATSDFWTRGSGNTIYF.

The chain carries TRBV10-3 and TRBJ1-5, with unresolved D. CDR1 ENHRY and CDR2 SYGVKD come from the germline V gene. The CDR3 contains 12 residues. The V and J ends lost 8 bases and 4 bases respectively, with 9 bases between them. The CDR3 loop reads CAIGPSNQPQHF. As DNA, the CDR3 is TGTGCCATCGGGCCGTCGAATCAGCCCCAGCATTTT.

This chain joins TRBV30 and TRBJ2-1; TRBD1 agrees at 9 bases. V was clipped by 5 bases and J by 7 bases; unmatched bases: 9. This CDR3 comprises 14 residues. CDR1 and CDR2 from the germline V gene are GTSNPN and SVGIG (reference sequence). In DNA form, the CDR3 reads TGTGCCTGGGGTGGACAGGGGTTCCCTAATGAGCAGTTCTTC. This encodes CAWGGQGFPNEQFF.

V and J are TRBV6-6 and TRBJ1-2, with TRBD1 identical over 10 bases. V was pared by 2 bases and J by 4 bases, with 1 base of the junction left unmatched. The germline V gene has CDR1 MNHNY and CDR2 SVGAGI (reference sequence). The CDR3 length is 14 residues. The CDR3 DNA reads TGTGCCAGCAGTTACGGGACAGGGGTCTATGGCTACACCTTC. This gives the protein CASSYGTGVYGYTF.